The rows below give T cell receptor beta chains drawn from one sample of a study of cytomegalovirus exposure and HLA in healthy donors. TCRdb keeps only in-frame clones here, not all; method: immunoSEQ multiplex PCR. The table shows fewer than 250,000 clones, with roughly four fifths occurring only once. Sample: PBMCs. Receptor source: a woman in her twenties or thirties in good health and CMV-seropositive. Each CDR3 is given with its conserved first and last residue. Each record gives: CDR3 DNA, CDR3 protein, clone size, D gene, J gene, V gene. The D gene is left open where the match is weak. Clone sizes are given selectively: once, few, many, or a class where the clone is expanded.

cdr3_nt: TGTGCCAGCAGCTTAGCTCGGGATGGCTATGGCTACACCTTC; cdr3_aa: CASSLARDGYGYTF; clone_size: -; d_call: -; j_call: TRBJ1-2; v_call: TRBV7-9
cdr3_nt: TGTGCCAGCAGTCTAAGACTAGCGGGAGCAGATACGCAGTATTTT; cdr3_aa: CASSLRLAGADTQYF; clone_size: -; d_call: TRBD2; j_call: TRBJ2-3; v_call: TRBV7-6
cdr3_nt: TGTGCCACCAGCACCGGACAGGGTAGAAGGAATGAGCAGTTCTTC; cdr3_aa: CATSTGQGRRNEQFF; clone_size: few; d_call: TRBD1; j_call: TRBJ2-1; v_call: TRBV15
cdr3_nt: TGTGCCAGCAGCCTCCCTCAGGGTCGGGAGGGCAAGAATGAGCAGTTCTTC; cdr3_aa: CASSLPQGREGKNEQFF; clone_size: -; d_call: TRBD2; j_call: TRBJ2-1; v_call: TRBV9
cdr3_nt: TGCGCCAGCAGTTTCCACCCGGGGGAGGGCAGCGGGAACAATGAGCAGTTCTTC; cdr3_aa: CASSFHPGEGSGNNEQFF; clone_size: few; d_call: TRBD2; j_call: TRBJ2-1; v_call: TRBV5-1
cdr3_nt: TGTGCCAGCAGTGCAGGGCCCAATGAAAAACTGTTTTTT; cdr3_aa: CASSAGPNEKLFF; clone_size: -; d_call: -; j_call: TRBJ1-4; v_call: TRBV6-4
cdr3_nt: TGTGCCAGCAGCGGGGGACTAGCGGGAGGTGGGGAGCAGTTCTTC; cdr3_aa: CASSGGLAGGGEQFF; clone_size: -; d_call: TRBD2; j_call: TRBJ2-1; v_call: TRBV5-4
cdr3_nt: TGTGCCAGCAGTGAAATGGGAGGACAAGAAGCTTTCTTT; cdr3_aa: CASSEMGGQEAFF; clone_size: -; d_call: -; j_call: TRBJ1-1; v_call: TRBV6-1
cdr3_nt: TGCGCCAGCAGCCAAGAACAGGGCTACGAGCAGTACTTC; cdr3_aa: CASSQEQGYEQYF; clone_size: few; d_call: -; j_call: TRBJ2-7; v_call: TRBV4-1
cdr3_nt: TGTGCCAGCAGTTACCAGGGCCAGCCTGGAAACACCATATATTTT; cdr3_aa: CASSYQGQPGNTIYF; clone_size: -; d_call: -; j_call: TRBJ1-3; v_call: TRBV6-5
cdr3_nt: TGTGCCAGCAGCCGGGACAGGACCCACACTGAAGCTTTCTTT; cdr3_aa: CASSRDRTHTEAFF; clone_size: -; d_call: TRBD1; j_call: TRBJ1-1; v_call: TRBV11-2
cdr3_nt: TGTGCCAGCAGCTCCGCCCGGGACAGCGGGCAGTACTTC; cdr3_aa: CASSSARDSGQYF; clone_size: -; d_call: TRBD1; j_call: TRBJ2-7; v_call: TRBV11-2
cdr3_nt: TGTGCCAGCAGCCCTCCGGACAAGGACTATGGCTACACCTTC; cdr3_aa: CASSPPDKDYGYTF; clone_size: -; d_call: -; j_call: TRBJ1-2; v_call: TRBV7-9
cdr3_nt: TGTGCCAGTGGGACCCACAGGGGGACTCACCAGTGGAATGAGCAGTTCTTC; cdr3_aa: CASGTHRGTHQWNEQFF; clone_size: -; d_call: TRBD1; j_call: TRBJ2-1; v_call: TRBV19
cdr3_nt: TGTGCCAGCAGCACCGGGACAGGGGTCTATGGCTACACCTTC; cdr3_aa: CASSTGTGVYGYTF; clone_size: -; d_call: TRBD1; j_call: TRBJ1-2; v_call: TRBV6-4
cdr3_nt: TGTGCCAGCAGTAAAGACACAGGGTTCTATGGCTACACCTTC; cdr3_aa: CASSKDTGFYGYTF; clone_size: -; d_call: -; j_call: TRBJ1-2; v_call: TRBV28
cdr3_nt: TGTGCCAGCAGCCCCCCTAGCTCTTCCTACGAGCAGTACTTC; cdr3_aa: CASSPPSSSYEQYF; clone_size: -; d_call: -; j_call: TRBJ2-7; v_call: TRBV14
cdr3_nt: TGCGCCAGCAGCTTGACTAGCGGGGTCCAAGAGACCCAGTACTTC; cdr3_aa: CASSLTSGVQETQYF; clone_size: few; d_call: TRBD2; j_call: TRBJ2-5; v_call: TRBV5-1
cdr3_nt: TGCAGCGTTTCCGCGGGCCGAAAGAGCTCCTACAATGAGCAGTTCTTC; cdr3_aa: CSVSAGRKSSYNEQFF; clone_size: -; d_call: -; j_call: TRBJ2-1; v_call: TRBV29-1
cdr3_nt: TGTGCCAGCAGTTTAGTGGACAGCTCCTACGAGCAGTACTTC; cdr3_aa: CASSLVDSSYEQYF; clone_size: -; d_call: -; j_call: TRBJ2-7; v_call: TRBV27
cdr3_nt: TGTGCCAGCAGTTTATTAGGCGGGGGGAACACCGGGGAGCTGTTTTTT; cdr3_aa: CASSLLGGGNTGELFF; clone_size: -; d_call: TRBD2; j_call: TRBJ2-2; v_call: TRBV28
cdr3_nt: TGTGCCAGCAGCTTATTGGCGGGAGTCTCCAATGAGCAGTTCTTC; cdr3_aa: CASSLLAGVSNEQFF; clone_size: few; d_call: TRBD2; j_call: TRBJ2-1; v_call: TRBV7-2
cdr3_nt: TGTGCCAGCAGTGAATATAGGGGGCGGGAGACCCAGTACTTC; cdr3_aa: CASSEYRGRETQYF; clone_size: -; d_call: TRBD1; j_call: TRBJ2-5; v_call: TRBV6-1
cdr3_nt: TGTGCCAGCAGCTTAGCGGGGAGCTCCTACAATGAGCAGTTCTTC; cdr3_aa: CASSLAGSSYNEQFF; clone_size: -; d_call: -; j_call: TRBJ2-1; v_call: TRBV11-3
cdr3_nt: TGCGCCAGCAGCCCCAGCGGAGTGAACACTGAAGCTTTCTTT; cdr3_aa: CASSPSGVNTEAFF; clone_size: -; d_call: -; j_call: TRBJ1-1; v_call: TRBV5-1
cdr3_nt: TGTGCCAGTTCACCAGGGCTAGGGCAGAACACTGAAGCTTTCTTT; cdr3_aa: CASSPGLGQNTEAFF; clone_size: -; d_call: -; j_call: TRBJ1-1; v_call: TRBV27
cdr3_nt: TGTGCCAGCAGTTCGCCCCTAAGGGGTCAGCCCCAGCATTTT; cdr3_aa: CASSSPLRGQPQHF; clone_size: -; d_call: -; j_call: TRBJ1-5; v_call: TRBV27
cdr3_nt: TGTGCCAGCAGTGAAGCCCTAGTCATGAACACTGAAGCTTTCTTT; cdr3_aa: CASSEALVMNTEAFF; clone_size: few; d_call: -; j_call: TRBJ1-1; v_call: TRBV6-1
cdr3_nt: TGTGCCAGCAGTTTAGGCTTACGGGACATCGGTACTTATGGCTACACCTTC; cdr3_aa: CASSLGLRDIGTYGYTF; clone_size: -; d_call: -; j_call: TRBJ1-2; v_call: TRBV28
cdr3_nt: TGTGCCAGCAGCGCAGGGTGGTACAATGAGCAGTTCTTC; cdr3_aa: CASSAGWYNEQFF; clone_size: -; d_call: -; j_call: TRBJ2-1; v_call: TRBV6-5
cdr3_nt: TGTGCCAGTCAACAGGGGAAAGACACCGGGGAGCTGTTTTTT; cdr3_aa: CASQQGKDTGELFF; clone_size: -; d_call: TRBD1; j_call: TRBJ2-2; v_call: TRBV4-2
cdr3_nt: TGTGCCAGCAGCTTACTAGCGGGAGTTGAGGAGCAGTACTTC; cdr3_aa: CASSLLAGVEEQYF; clone_size: once; d_call: TRBD2; j_call: TRBJ2-7; v_call: TRBV7-9
cdr3_nt: TGTGCCAGCAGTCCGGGACAAGCCTACGAGCAGTACTTC; cdr3_aa: CASSPGQAYEQYF; clone_size: -; d_call: -; j_call: TRBJ2-7; v_call: TRBV27
cdr3_nt: TGTGCCAGCAGCTTCGGCGGGAGTACCTACGAGCAGTACTTC; cdr3_aa: CASSFGGSTYEQYF; clone_size: -; d_call: TRBD2; j_call: TRBJ2-7; v_call: TRBV5-5
cdr3_nt: TGTTCCAGCAGCCCTAGCGGGAGCGGGACCGGGGAGCTGTTTTTT; cdr3_aa: CSSSPSGSGTGELFF; clone_size: -; d_call: TRBD2; j_call: TRBJ2-2; v_call: TRBV7-9
cdr3_nt: TGTGCCAGCAGTTCCACCGGGGGCAATGAGCAGTTCTTC; cdr3_aa: CASSSTGGNEQFF; clone_size: -; d_call: -; j_call: TRBJ2-1; v_call: TRBV6-5
cdr3_nt: TGTGCCAGCAGCTTACTAGCGGGGCAAGAGACCCAGTACTTC; cdr3_aa: CASSLLAGQETQYF; clone_size: -; d_call: TRBD2; j_call: TRBJ2-5; v_call: TRBV7-6
cdr3_nt: TGTGCCACTGGACTAGCTTATCTCGCAGGTACGCAGTATTTT; cdr3_aa: CATGLAYLAGTQYF; clone_size: -; d_call: TRBD2; j_call: TRBJ2-3; v_call: TRBV6-7
cdr3_nt: TGTGCCAGCTTCGGCGGGAGCTACAATGAGCAGTTCTTC; cdr3_aa: CASFGGSYNEQFF; clone_size: -; d_call: TRBD2; j_call: TRBJ2-1; v_call: TRBV2
cdr3_nt: TGTGCCAGTAGTAGACAGGGCAGCACAGATACGCAGTATTTT; cdr3_aa: CASSRQGSTDTQYF; clone_size: few; d_call: TRBD1; j_call: TRBJ2-3; v_call: TRBV19
cdr3_nt: TGCGCCAGCAGTGCCGACAGGGTTCAGCCCCAGCATTTT; cdr3_aa: CASSADRVQPQHF; clone_size: -; d_call: TRBD1; j_call: TRBJ1-5; v_call: TRBV10-1
cdr3_nt: TGTGCCAGCAGGGTGACTAGCAATTGGGAGCAGTACTTC; cdr3_aa: CASRVTSNWEQYF; clone_size: -; d_call: TRBD2; j_call: TRBJ2-7; v_call: TRBV6-1
cdr3_nt: TGTGCCAGCCGGGAAATAGCGAGAAGCTACGAGCAGTACTTC; cdr3_aa: CASREIARSYEQYF; clone_size: -; d_call: -; j_call: TRBJ2-7; v_call: TRBV6-5
cdr3_nt: TGCGCCAGCAGCTTGTCTAGCGGGACCTACGAGCAGTACTTC; cdr3_aa: CASSLSSGTYEQYF; clone_size: -; d_call: TRBD2; j_call: TRBJ2-7; v_call: TRBV5-1
cdr3_nt: TGTTCCAGCAGCGGACAGGGGCTACCCTCTAGCACAGATACGCAGTATTTT; cdr3_aa: CSSSGQGLPSSTDTQYF; clone_size: -; d_call: TRBD1; j_call: TRBJ2-3; v_call: TRBV7-9
cdr3_nt: TGTGCCAGTAGTGTGCTAGCGGGAGATCGTGAGTTCTTC; cdr3_aa: CASSVLAGDREFF; clone_size: -; d_call: TRBD2; j_call: TRBJ2-1; v_call: TRBV19
cdr3_nt: TGTGCCAGCAGCTTAGGAGCTATCTACGAGCAGTACTTC; cdr3_aa: CASSLGAIYEQYF; clone_size: -; d_call: -; j_call: TRBJ2-7; v_call: TRBV11-2
cdr3_nt: TGTGCCAGCAGCGTCCCCCGCGGGGTAGGGCAGTATTTT; cdr3_aa: CASSVPRGVGQYF; clone_size: -; d_call: -; j_call: TRBJ2-3; v_call: TRBV9
cdr3_nt: TGTGCCAGCAGCTACCCCAGGGACGGGGAGCTGTTTTTT; cdr3_aa: CASSYPRDGELFF; clone_size: -; d_call: -; j_call: TRBJ2-2; v_call: TRBV11-2
cdr3_nt: TGTGCCAGCAGTTTCCGGGATTCACCCCTCCACTTT; cdr3_aa: CASSFRDSPLHF; clone_size: -; d_call: -; j_call: TRBJ1-6; v_call: TRBV28
cdr3_nt: TGTGCCAGCAGTCCCGGGACAGATTACGAGCAGTACTTC; cdr3_aa: CASSPGTDYEQYF; clone_size: -; d_call: TRBD1; j_call: TRBJ2-7; v_call: TRBV28
cdr3_nt: TGTGCCAGCACACCCTACAGGGGGCCGTACGAGCAGTACTTC; cdr3_aa: CASTPYRGPYEQYF; clone_size: -; d_call: TRBD1; j_call: TRBJ2-7; v_call: TRBV7-9
cdr3_nt: TGTGCCAGCAGCCCCTGGGACAGGCAAGAGACCCAGTACTTC; cdr3_aa: CASSPWDRQETQYF; clone_size: -; d_call: TRBD1; j_call: TRBJ2-5; v_call: TRBV11-2
cdr3_nt: TGTGCCATCAGTACGAACAGACTAGCGACCTACGAGCAGTACTTC; cdr3_aa: CAISTNRLATYEQYF; clone_size: -; d_call: TRBD2; j_call: TRBJ2-7; v_call: TRBV10-3
cdr3_nt: TGCGCCAGCAGCCCGACAGGACTCGGCGGGGAGCTGTTTTTT; cdr3_aa: CASSPTGLGGELFF; clone_size: -; d_call: -; j_call: TRBJ2-2; v_call: TRBV4-1